The T cell receptor beta chain under discussion was sequenced for a study of blood T cells in healthy people across ages. Study results and limitations: While age rose, TCR beta diversity per million T cells dropped in a roughly linear way.

Germline V gene sequence: CDR1 LNHNV, CDR2 YYDKDF (reference sequence). The CDR3 is 13 residues long. The V gene lost 5 bases and the J gene lost 7 bases, with 11 bases spanning the gap. This clonotype has a handful of counts. Its antigen is undetermined. Then a second PCR, running about 7 to 11 cycles, was carried out with a sample-barcoded 5' primer and a J-beta primer mix. One entry per CDR3 protein results from TCRdb running MiXCR on the 5' RACE reads. The data contain 710,000 or so distinct CDR3 sequences, 32% of them singletons. What was sequenced was blood. This clonotype was sampled from a woman at least 80 years old in good health. The chain combines TRBV15 with TRBJ1-4; the D gene is possibly TRBD1 (5 bases). The CDR3 bases are TGTGCCACCAGCGTCAGGGCAGGTGAAAAACTGTTTTTT. Residues: CATSVRAGEKLFF.